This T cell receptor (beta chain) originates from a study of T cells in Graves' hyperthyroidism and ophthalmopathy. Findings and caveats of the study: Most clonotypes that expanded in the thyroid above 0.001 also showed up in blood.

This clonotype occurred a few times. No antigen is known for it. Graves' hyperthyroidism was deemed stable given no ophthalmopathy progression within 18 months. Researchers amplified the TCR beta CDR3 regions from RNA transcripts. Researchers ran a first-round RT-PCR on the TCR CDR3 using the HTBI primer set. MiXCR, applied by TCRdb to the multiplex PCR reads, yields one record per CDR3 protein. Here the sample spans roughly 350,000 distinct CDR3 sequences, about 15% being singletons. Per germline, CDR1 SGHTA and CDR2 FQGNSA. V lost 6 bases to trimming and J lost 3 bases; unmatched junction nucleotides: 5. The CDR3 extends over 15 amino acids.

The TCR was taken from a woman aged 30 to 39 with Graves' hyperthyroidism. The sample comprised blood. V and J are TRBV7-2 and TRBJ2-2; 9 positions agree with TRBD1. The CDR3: CASRLRQGDTGELFF. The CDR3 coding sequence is TGTGCCAGCAGGCTACGACAGGGGGACACCGGGGAGCTGTTTTTT.